This is a list of T cell receptor beta chains from one sample in a study. TCRdb independently ran MiXCR on the 5' RACE reads; one entry per CDR3 protein. The table has 25,000 to 40,000 distinct CDR3 sequences, around a quarter seen once. Sequenced material: memory CD4+ T cells sorted from blood. The origin of the receptors is a female donor with breast cancer. Both conserved end residues are part of each CDR3. The D gene is left open where the match is weak. Size values are once, few and many counts, or a class for expanded clones, and some rows have none.

size,V,J,D,CDR3,DNA
many,TRBV15,TRBJ1-1,TRBD1,CATSRSRTGGTEAFF,TGTGCCACCAGCAGAAGTCGGACAGGGGGCACTGAAGCTTTCTTT
-,TRBV27,TRBJ2-7,TRBD1,CASSSTGASYEQYF,TGTGCCAGCAGTTCGACAGGGGCCAGCTACGAGCAGTACTTC
many,TRBV7-9,TRBJ2-1,-,CASSSPPEFF,TGTGCCAGCAGCTCCCCGCCCGAGTTCTTC
few,TRBV6-5,TRBJ2-2,-,CASSYHATNTGELFF,TGTGCCAGCAGTTATCACGCAACGAACACCGGGGAGCTGTTTTTT
-,TRBV24-1,TRBJ2-7,-,CATSDRKQGSYEQYF,TGTGCCACCAGTGATAGAAAACAGGGCTCCTACGAGCAGTACTTC
many,TRBV27,TRBJ2-3,-,CASSLQGGTDTQYF,TGTGCCAGCAGTTTACAGGGTGGCACAGATACGCAGTATTTT
-,TRBV7-7,TRBJ2-7,TRBD2,CASSLEGAGEQYF,TGTGCCAGCAGCTTAGAGGGAGCGGGAGAGCAGTACTTC
many,TRBV4-1,TRBJ1-5,-,CASSQRAFTHQPQHF,TGCGCCAGCAGCCAACGGGCCTTCACCCATCAGCCCCAGCATTTT
few,TRBV27,TRBJ2-7,-,CASGTHLSYEQYF,TGTGCCAGCGGGACACATTTGTCCTACGAGCAGTACTTC
-,TRBV19,TRBJ1-1,-,CASSPPDGFEAFF,TGTGCCAGTAGCCCCCCGGACGGTTTTGAAGCTTTCTTT
many,TRBV9,TRBJ2-7,-,CASSVRPGVYEQYF,TGTGCCAGCAGCGTACGGCCTGGGGTCTACGAGCAGTACTTC
few,TRBV6-5,TRBJ1-3,-,CASNEQGGNTIYF,TGTGCCAGCAATGAGCAGGGTGGAAACACCATATATTTT
-,TRBV3-1,TRBJ2-1,TRBD2,CASSPRTSGNEQFF,TGTGCCAGCAGCCCCAGGACTAGCGGCAATGAGCAGTTCTTC
-,TRBV20-1,TRBJ2-3,TRBD1,CSARDLLYQGGTDTQYF,TGCAGTGCTAGAGATCTTTTGTATCAGGGGGGCACAGATACGCAGTATTTT
few,TRBV27,TRBJ1-6,TRBD1,CASSPPGQGFNSPLHF,TGTGCCAGCAGCCCGCCGGGACAGGGGTTTAATTCACCCCTCCACTTT
medium-sized,TRBV5-6,TRBJ2-1,-,CASSSDNEQFF,TGTGCCAGCAGCTCGGACAATGAGCAGTTCTTC
-,TRBV6-5,TRBJ2-3,TRBD2,CTSSYSLAEDTQYF,TGTACCAGCAGTTACTCCCTAGCGGAAGATACGCAGTATTTT
-,TRBV20-1,TRBJ2-7,-,CSAPGEAGQYEQYF,TGCAGTGCCCCCGGAGAGGCAGGGCAATACGAGCAGTACTTC
few,TRBV7-2,TRBJ1-1,-,CASSFLIPNTEAFF,TGTGCCAGCAGCTTTTTAATACCGAACACTGAAGCTTTCTTT
few,TRBV2,TRBJ2-7,-,CASSGYEQYF,TGTGCCAGCAGTGGTTACGAGCAGTACTTC
many,TRBV6-5,TRBJ2-1,-,CASSYDRLYNEQFF,TGTGCCAGCAGTTACGACAGATTATACAATGAGCAGTTCTTC
few,TRBV28,TRBJ1-2,-,CATPGGGSGYTF,TGTGCCACCCCGGGAGGAGGGAGTGGCTACACCTTC
few,TRBV4-2,TRBJ2-1,TRBD2,CASSQVETSGIYNEQFF,TGTGCCAGCAGCCAAGTCGAGACTAGCGGAATTTACAATGAGCAGTTCTTC
many,TRBV5-1,TRBJ2-2,-,CASSKLARDGELFF,TGCGCCAGCAGCAAACTTGCCAGGGACGGGGAGCTGTTTTTT
-,TRBV27,TRBJ2-3,-,CASSPDFSDTQYF,TGTGCCAGCAGCCCGGACTTTTCTGATACGCAGTATTTT
-,TRBV7-8,TRBJ2-7,TRBD1,CASSYDRAEQYF,TGTGCCAGCAGCTACGACAGGGCCGAGCAGTACTTC
few,TRBV25-1,TRBJ2-7,-,CASSNTYEGSYEQYF,TGTGCCAGCAGTAACACTTACGAGGGATCCTACGAGCAGTACTTC
many,TRBV4-1,TRBJ1-5,-,CASSQEGSGNQPQHF,TGCGCCAGCAGCCAAGAAGGGTCTGGCAATCAGCCCCAGCATTTT
few,TRBV27,TRBJ2-6,-,CASSSGTSGANVLTF,TGTGCCAGCAGTTCGGGGACCTCTGGGGCCAACGTCCTGACTTTC